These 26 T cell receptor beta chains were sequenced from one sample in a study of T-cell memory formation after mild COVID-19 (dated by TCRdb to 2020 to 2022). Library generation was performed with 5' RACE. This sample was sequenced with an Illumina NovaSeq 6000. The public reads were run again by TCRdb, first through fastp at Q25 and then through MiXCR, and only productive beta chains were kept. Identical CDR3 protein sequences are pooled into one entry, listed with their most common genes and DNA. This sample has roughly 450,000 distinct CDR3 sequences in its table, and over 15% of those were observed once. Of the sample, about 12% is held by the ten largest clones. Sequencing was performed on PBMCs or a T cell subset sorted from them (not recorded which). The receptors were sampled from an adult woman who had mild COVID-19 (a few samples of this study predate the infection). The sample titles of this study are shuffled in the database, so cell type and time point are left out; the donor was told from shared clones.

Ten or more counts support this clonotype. CDR3 loop: CASSQDIERTGDDQPQHF. The CDR3 DNA sequence: TGCGCCAGCAGCCAAGATATTGAACGGACAGGCGATGATCAGCCCCAGCATTTT. The genes are TRBV4-3 and TRBJ1-5; 7 bases fit TRBD1. Germline V gene sequence: CDR1 LGHNA, CDR2 YSLEER. The CDR3 is 18 residues long. V dropped 0 bases and J dropped 5; count of bases not matched to a gene: 13.

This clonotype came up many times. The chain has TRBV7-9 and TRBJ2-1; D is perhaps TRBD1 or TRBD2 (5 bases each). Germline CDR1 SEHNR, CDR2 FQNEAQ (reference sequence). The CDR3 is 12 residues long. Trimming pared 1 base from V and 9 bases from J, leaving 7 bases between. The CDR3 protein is CASSLGGTEQFF. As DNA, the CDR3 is TGTGCCAGCAGCTTAGGAGGGACTGAGCAGTTCTTC.

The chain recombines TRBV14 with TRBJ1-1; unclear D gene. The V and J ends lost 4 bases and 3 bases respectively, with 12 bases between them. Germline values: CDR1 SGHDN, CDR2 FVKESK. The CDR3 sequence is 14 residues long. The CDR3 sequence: CASSPWVEDTEAFF. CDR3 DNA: TGTGCCAGCAGCCCCTGGGTGGAGGACACTGAAGCTTTCTTT.

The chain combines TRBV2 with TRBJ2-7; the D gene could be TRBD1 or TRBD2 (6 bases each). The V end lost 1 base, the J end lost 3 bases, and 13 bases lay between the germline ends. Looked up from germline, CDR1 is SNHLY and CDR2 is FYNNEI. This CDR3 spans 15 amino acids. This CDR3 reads CASSEGGGGNYEQYF. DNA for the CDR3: TGTGCCAGCAGTGAAGGCGGAGGGGGAAACTACGAGCAGTACTTC.

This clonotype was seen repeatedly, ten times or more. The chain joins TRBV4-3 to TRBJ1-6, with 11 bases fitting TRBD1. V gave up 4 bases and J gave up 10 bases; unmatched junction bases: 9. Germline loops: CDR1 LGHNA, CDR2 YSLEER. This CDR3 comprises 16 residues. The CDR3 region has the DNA TGCGCCAGCAGCCCCACGTCCGGGACAGGGGGATCACCCCTCCACTTT. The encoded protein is CASSPTSGTGGSPLHF.

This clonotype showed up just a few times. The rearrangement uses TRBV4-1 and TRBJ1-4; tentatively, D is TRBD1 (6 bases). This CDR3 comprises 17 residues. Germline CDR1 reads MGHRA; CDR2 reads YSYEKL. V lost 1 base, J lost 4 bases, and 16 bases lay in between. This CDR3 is CASSQGVPGTSNEKLFF. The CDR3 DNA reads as TGCGCCAGCAGCCAAGGGGTCCCCGGGACAAGTAATGAAAAACTGTTTTTT.

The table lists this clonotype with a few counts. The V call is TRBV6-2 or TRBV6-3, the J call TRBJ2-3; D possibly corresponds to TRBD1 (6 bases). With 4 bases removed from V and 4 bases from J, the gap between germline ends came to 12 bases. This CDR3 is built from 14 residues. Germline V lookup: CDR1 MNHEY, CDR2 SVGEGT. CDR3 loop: CASSLQGTADTQYF. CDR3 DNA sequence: TGTGCCAGCAGTTTACAGGGCACAGCAGATACGCAGTATTTT.

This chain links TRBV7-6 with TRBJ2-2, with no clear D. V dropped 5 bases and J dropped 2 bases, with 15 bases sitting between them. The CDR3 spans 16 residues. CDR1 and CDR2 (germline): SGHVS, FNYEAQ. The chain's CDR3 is CASSPESPLNTGELFF. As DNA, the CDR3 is TGTGCCAGCAGCCCAGAGAGCCCCCTTAACACCGGGGAGCTGTTTTTT.

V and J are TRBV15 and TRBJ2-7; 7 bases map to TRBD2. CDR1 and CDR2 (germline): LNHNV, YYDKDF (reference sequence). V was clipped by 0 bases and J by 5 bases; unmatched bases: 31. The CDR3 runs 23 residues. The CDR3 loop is CATSRDAQFGPAGRRMLLDEQYF. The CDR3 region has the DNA TGTGCCACCAGCAGAGATGCACAATTCGGTCCAGCGGGAAGGAGGATGTTATTGGACGAGCAGTACTTC.

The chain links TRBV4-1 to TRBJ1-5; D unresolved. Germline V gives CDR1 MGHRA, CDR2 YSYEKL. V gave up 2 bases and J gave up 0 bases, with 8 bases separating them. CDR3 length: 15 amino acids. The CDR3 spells CASSQWTGSNQPQHF. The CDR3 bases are TGCGCCAGCAGCCAATGGACCGGTAGCAATCAGCCCCAGCATTTT.

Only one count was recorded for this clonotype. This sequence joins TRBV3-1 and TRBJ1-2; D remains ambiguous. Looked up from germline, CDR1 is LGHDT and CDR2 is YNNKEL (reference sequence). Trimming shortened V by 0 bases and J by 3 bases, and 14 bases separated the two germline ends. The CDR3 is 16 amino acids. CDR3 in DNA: TGTGCCAGCAGCCAAGATCTCCTGGGAGGTGACTATGGCTACACCTTC. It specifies CASSQDLLGGDYGYTF.

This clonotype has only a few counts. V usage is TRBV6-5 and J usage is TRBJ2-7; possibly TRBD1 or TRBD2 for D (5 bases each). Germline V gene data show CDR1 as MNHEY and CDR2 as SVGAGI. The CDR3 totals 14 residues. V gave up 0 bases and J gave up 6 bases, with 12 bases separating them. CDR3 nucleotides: TGTGCCAGCAGTTACTCTGATGGGGGAACCGAGCAGTACTTC. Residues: CASSYSDGGTEQYF.

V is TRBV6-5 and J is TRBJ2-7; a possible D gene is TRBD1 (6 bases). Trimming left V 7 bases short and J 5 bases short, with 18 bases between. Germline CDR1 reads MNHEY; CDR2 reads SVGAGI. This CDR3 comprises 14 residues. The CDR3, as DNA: TGTGCCAGCACCGGGACACCAACCGGGAACGAGCAGTACTTC. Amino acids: CASTGTPTGNEQYF.

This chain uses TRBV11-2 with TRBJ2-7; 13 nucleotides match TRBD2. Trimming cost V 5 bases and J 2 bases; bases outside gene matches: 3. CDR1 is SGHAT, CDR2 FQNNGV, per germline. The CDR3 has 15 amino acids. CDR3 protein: CASSRGLAGPYEQYF. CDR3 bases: TGTGCCAGCAGCCGGGGACTAGCGGGACCCTACGAGCAGTACTTC.

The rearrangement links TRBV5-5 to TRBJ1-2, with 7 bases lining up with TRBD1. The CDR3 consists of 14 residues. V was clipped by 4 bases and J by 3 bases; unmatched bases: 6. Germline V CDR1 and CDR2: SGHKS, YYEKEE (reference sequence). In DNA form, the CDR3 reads TGTGCCAGCAGCGTGGGTACAGGGGACTATGGCTACACCTTC. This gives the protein CASSVGTGDYGYTF.

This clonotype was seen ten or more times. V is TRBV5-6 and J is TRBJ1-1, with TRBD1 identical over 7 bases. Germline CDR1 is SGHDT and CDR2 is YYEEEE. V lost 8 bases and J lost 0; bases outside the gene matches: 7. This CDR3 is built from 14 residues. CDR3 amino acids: CASSFGTVNTEAFF. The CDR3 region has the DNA TGTGCCAGTAGTTTCGGGACAGTGAACACTGAAGCTTTCTTT. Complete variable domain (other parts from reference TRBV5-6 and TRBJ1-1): DAGVTQSPTHLIKTRGQQVTLRCSPKSGHDTVSWYQQALGQGPQFIFQYYEEEERQRGNFPDRFSGHQFPNYSSELNVNALLLGDSALYLCASSFGTVNTEAFFGQGTRLTVV.

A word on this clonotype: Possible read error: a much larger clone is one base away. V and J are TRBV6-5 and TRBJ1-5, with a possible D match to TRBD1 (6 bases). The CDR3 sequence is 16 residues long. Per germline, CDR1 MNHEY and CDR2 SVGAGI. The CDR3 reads CASSSMTGGSNQPHHF. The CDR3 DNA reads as TGTGCCAGCAGTTCCATGACAGGCGGAAGCAATCAGCCCCATCATTTT.

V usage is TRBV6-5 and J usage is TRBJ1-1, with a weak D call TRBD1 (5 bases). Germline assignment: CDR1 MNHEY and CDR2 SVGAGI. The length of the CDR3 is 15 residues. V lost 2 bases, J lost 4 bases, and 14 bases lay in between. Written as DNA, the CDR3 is TGTGCCAGCAGTTACAGGTCAGGGCTTGGCACTGAAGCTTTCTTT. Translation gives CASSYRSGLGTEAFF.

As DNA, the CDR3 is TGTGCCAGCAGCTTCGTGGGTAGCAATCAGCCCCAGCATTTT. Translated, it gives CASSFVGSNQPQHF. The chain is built from TRBV5-6 and TRBJ1-5; D gene uncertain. The CDR3 has 14 residues. Germline V gene sequence: CDR1 SGHDT, CDR2 YYEEEE. Between the trimmed V and J ends, which lost 2 bases and 0 bases, there was a span of 6 bases.

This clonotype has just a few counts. For the CDR3, the DNA is TGTGCCACCAGTGATGTCGGAGAGGGCACAGATACGCAGTATTTT. It translates to CATSDVGEGTDTQYF. The chain is built from TRBV24-1 and TRBJ2-3, with D uncertain. The germline V and J ends were trimmed by 3 bases and 1 base, with 10 bases remaining between them. Germline V gene data show CDR1 as KGHDR and CDR2 as SFDVKD. The length of the CDR3 is 15 residues.

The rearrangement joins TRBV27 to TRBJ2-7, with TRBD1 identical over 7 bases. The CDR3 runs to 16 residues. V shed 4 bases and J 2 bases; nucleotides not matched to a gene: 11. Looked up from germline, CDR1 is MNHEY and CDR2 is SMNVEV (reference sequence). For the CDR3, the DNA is TGTGCCAGCAGTTATATAACAGGGGAGAGGGCCTACGAGCAGTACTTC. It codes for CASSYITGERAYEQYF.

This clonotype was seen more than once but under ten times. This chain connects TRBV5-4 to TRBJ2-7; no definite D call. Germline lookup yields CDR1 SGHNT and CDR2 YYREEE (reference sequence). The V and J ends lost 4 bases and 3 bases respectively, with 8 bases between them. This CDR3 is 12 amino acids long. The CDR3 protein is CASSDKGYEQYF. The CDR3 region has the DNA TGTGCCAGCAGCGACAAGGGCTACGAGCAGTACTTC.

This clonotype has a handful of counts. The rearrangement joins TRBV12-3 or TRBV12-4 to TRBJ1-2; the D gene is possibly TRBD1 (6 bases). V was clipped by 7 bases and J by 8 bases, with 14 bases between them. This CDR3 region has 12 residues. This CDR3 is CASTRGGGGYTF. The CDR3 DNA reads TGTGCCAGCACGAGGGGAGGGGGAGGCTACACCTTC.

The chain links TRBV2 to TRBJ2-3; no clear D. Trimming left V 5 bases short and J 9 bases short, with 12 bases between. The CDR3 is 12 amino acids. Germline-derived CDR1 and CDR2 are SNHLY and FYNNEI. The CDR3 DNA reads TGTGCCAGCAGTATGGACGGAGAAACGCAGTATTTT. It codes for CASSMDGETQYF.

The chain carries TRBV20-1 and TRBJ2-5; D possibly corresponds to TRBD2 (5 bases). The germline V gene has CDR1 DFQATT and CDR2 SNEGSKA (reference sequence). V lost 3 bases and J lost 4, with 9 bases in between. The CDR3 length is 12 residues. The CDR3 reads CSARGSPETQYF. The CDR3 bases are TGCAGTGCTAGGGGGAGTCCAGAGACCCAGTACTTC.

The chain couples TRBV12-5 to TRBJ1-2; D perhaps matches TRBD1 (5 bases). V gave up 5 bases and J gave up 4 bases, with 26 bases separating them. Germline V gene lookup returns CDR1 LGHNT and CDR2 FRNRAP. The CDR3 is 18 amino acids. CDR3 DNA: TGTGCTAGTGGTACCACCAACCATCCGGGACGACATACCTATGGCTACACCTTC. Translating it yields CASGTTNHPGRHTYGYTF.